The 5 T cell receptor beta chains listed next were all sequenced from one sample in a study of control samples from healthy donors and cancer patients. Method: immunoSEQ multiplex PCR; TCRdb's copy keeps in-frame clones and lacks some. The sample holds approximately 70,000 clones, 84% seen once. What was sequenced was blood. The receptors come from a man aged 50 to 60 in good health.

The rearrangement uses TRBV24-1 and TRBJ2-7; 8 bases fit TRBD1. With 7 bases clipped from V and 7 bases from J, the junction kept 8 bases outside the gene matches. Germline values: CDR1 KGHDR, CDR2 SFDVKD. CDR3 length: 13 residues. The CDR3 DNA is TGTGCCACCAGCAGGACAGGGACGAGGGAGCAGTACTTC. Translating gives CATSRTGTREQYF.

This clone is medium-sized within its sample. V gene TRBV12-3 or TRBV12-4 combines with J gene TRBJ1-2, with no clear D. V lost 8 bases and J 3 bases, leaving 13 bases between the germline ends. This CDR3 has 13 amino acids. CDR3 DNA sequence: TGTGCCAGCTCCTCAAGCACGGACTATGGCTACACCTTC. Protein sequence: CASSSSTDYGYTF.

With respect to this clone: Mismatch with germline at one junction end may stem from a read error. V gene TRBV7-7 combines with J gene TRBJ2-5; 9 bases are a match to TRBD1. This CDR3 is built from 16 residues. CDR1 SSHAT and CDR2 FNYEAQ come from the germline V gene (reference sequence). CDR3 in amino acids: CASSLIGTGLSETQYF. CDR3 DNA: TGTGCTAGCAGCTTAATCGGGACAGGGTTGTCCGAGACCCAGTACTTC.

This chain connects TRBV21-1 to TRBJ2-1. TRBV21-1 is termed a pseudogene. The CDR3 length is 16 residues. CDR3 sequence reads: CASISRGRDPYNEQFF. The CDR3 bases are TGTGCCAGCATCTCTCGGGGCAGGGACCCCTACAATGAGCAGTTCTTC.

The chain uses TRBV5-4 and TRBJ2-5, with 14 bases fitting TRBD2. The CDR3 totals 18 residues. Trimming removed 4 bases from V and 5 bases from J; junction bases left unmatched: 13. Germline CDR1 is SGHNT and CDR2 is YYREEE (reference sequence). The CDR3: CASSQFHGTSGRWETQYF. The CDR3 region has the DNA TGTGCCAGCAGCCAGTTCCACGGGACTAGCGGGAGATGGGAGACCCAGTACTTC.